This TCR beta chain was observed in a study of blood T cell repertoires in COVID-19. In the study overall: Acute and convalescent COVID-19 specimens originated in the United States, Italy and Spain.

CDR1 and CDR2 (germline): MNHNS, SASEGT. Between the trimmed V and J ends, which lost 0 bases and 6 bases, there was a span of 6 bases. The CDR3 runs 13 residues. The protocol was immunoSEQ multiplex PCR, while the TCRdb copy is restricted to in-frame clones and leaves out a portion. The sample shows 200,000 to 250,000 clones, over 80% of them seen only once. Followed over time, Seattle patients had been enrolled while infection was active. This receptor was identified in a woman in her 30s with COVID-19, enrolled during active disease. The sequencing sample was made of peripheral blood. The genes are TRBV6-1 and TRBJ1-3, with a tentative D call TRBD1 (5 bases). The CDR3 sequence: CASSEAQENTIYF. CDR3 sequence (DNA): TGTGCCAGCAGTGAAGCACAGGAAAACACCATATATTTT.